These 21 T cell receptor beta chains were sequenced from one sample in a study of T-cell memory formation after mild COVID-19. TCRdb re-derived calls from the 5' RACE reads in MiXCR, one entry per CDR3 protein. The sample consists of 170,000 or so distinct CDR3 sequences, 20% to 25% of them appearing once. The sample taken for sequencing was PBMCs or a T cell subset sorted from them (not recorded which). These receptors originate from an adult woman who had mild COVID-19 (a few samples of this study predate the infection). Cell type and time point are not known.

In its sample, this clonotype was seen a few times. The gene calls are TRBV4-1 and TRBJ2-3; 7 bases are a match to TRBD2. From germline, CDR1 is MGHRA and CDR2 YSYEKL. Germline trimming cut 4 bases from V and 1 base from J; bases unmatched to any gene: 5. The CDR3 has 15 amino acids. As DNA, the CDR3 is TGCGCCAGCAGCCCCTCGGGGGGAGGCACAGATACGCAGTATTTT. As protein: CASSPSGGGTDTQYF.

Only a few counts were recorded for this clonotype. This rearrangement joins TRBV30 to TRBJ1-5, with 7 bases aligning to TRBD1. This CDR3 is built from 14 residues. In germline, CDR1 is GTSNPN, CDR2 SVGIG (reference sequence). V lost 3 bases and J lost 6; bases outside the gene matches: 8. The CDR3 sequence: CAWRETGDAQPQHF. The CDR3 coding sequence is TGTGCCTGGAGAGAAACAGGGGACGCTCAGCCCCAGCATTTT.

The chain combines TRBV7-8 with TRBJ2-5; either TRBD1 or TRBD2 may fit D (6 bases each). This CDR3 has 14 residues. V lost 4 bases to trimming and J lost 7 bases, with 16 bases between them. The V gene's germline CDR1 is SGHVS and CDR2 FQNEAQ. CDR3 protein: CASSSPGAYRTQYF. The CDR3, as DNA: TGTGCCAGCAGCTCCCCGGGGGCGTACAGGACCCAGTACTTC.

The rearrangement uses TRBV11-2 and TRBJ1-2; D not certain. V was pared by 3 bases and J by 4 bases, with 15 bases between. This CDR3 contains 15 residues. Germline V gene sequence: CDR1 SGHAT, CDR2 FQNNGV. CDR3 sequence: CASSFGYGDSYGYTF. Written as DNA, the CDR3 is TGTGCCAGCAGCTTCGGATATGGAGATAGCTATGGCTACACCTTC.

The CDR3, as DNA: TGTGCCAGCAGCGGCGTGGTGGCCAATCAGCCCCAGCATTTT. Translated, it gives CASSGVVANQPQHF. The chain has TRBV7-2 and TRBJ1-5; no definite D call. Looked up from germline, CDR1 is SGHTA and CDR2 is FQGNSA. V dropped 5 bases and J dropped 3 bases, with 11 bases sitting between them. The CDR3 spans 14 residues. The full variable domain, rest sourced from reference TRBV7-2 and TRBJ1-5, is GAGVSQSPSNKVTEKGKDVELRCDPISGHTALYWYRQSLGQGLEFLIYFQGNSAPDKSGLPSDRFSAERTGGSVSTLTIQRTQQEDSAVYLCASSGVVANQPQHFGDGTRLSIL.

This clonotype was detected only a few times. Mismatch with germline at one junction end may stem from a read error. The chain employs TRBV14 and TRBJ2-7, with 8 nucleotides matching TRBD2. The CDR3 contains 13 residues. The V gene's germline CDR1 is SGHDN and CDR2 FVKESK. The CDR3 sequence: CASSQTGLVLVEF. DNA for the CDR3: TGTGCCAGCAGCCAGACGGGACTAGTTCTAGTGGAGTTC.

This chain connects TRBV12-3 or TRBV12-4 to TRBJ1-3, with unresolved D. V lost 5 bases and J lost 8, with 22 bases in between. The CDR3 is 16 residues long. CDR3 in DNA: TGTGCCAGCAGTAAGCCCTCTGCAGACCCAAGGGACACCATATATTTT. Amino acids: CASSKPSADPRDTIYF.

The chain is built from TRBV9 and TRBJ1-2; D unclear. CDR1 is SGDLS, CDR2 YYNGEE, per germline. The V gene lost 3 bases and the J gene lost 3 bases, with 9 bases spanning the gap. The CDR3 sequence is 13 residues long. This CDR3 reads CASSDGNHYGYTF. The CDR3 DNA follows: TGTGCCAGCAGCGACGGTAACCACTATGGCTACACCTTC.

The chain carries TRBV19 and TRBJ2-7; 9 bases line up with TRBD1. Germline loops: CDR1 LNHDA, CDR2 SQIVND (reference sequence). V gave up 6 bases and J gave up 2 bases; unmatched junction bases: 8. The CDR3 has 15 residues. For the CDR3, the DNA is TGTGCCAGTAGCCTAGGGACAGGGCCAACCTACGAGCAGTACTTC. This gives the protein CASSLGTGPTYEQYF.

Concerning this clonotype itself: Since a much larger clone is just one base distant, this may be a read error. The rearrangement links TRBV24-1 to TRBJ2-1, with D perhaps TRBD1 (6 bases). Germline CDR1 is KGHDR and CDR2 is SFDVKD. The CDR3 covers 14 residues. CDR3 protein: CATSDRTAYNEQLF. CDR3 DNA: TGTGCCACCAGTGACCGGACAGCCTACAATGAGCAGTTATTC.

In its sample, this clonotype was seen a few times. The gene calls are TRBV3-1 and TRBJ2-1; 11 nucleotides agree with TRBD2. Germline V gene data show CDR1 as LGHDT and CDR2 as YNNKEL (reference sequence). With V trimmed by 3 bases and J by 0 bases, 13 bases remained unmatched. The CDR3 is 20 amino acids. The CDR3, as DNA: TGTGCCAGCAGCCACACGTCCGGGACTAGCGGATTCCACTCCTACAATGAGCAGTTCTTC. Translated: CASSHTSGTSGFHSYNEQFF.

There are many counts of this clonotype. The chain uses TRBV7-9 and TRBJ2-3; the D gene is possibly TRBD1 (6 bases). The V and J ends lost 3 bases and 3 bases respectively, with 13 bases between them. The CDR3 extends over 15 amino acids. Germline CDR1 and CDR2: SEHNR and FQNEAQ (reference sequence). DNA of the CDR3: TGTGCCAGCAGCTTCAAGACAGGTCCTACAGATACGCAGTATTTT. This codes for CASSFKTGPTDTQYF.

The chain is built from TRBV6-5 and TRBJ1-4; no clear D. V shed 5 bases and J shed 8 bases, with 21 bases lying between them. The CDR3 loop spans 16 amino acids. CDR1 is MNHEY and CDR2 is SVGAGI in the germline V gene. In DNA form, the CDR3 reads TGTGCCAGCAGTGAACTGACGGTTCCTAGGATCGAAAAACTGTTTTTT. Its translation is CASSELTVPRIEKLFF.

The rearrangement uses TRBV4-1 and TRBJ2-1; D gene unclear. V lost 1 base and J lost 7, with 11 bases in between. Germline CDR1 is MGHRA and CDR2 is YSYEKL. The length of the CDR3 is 14 residues. The CDR3 spells CASSQVAQTNEQFF. The CDR3 region has the DNA TGCGCCAGCAGCCAAGTAGCCCAGACTAATGAGCAGTTCTTC.

The rearrangement links TRBV13 to TRBJ2-3; 7 positions match TRBD1. CDR1 is PRHDT and CDR2 is FYEKMQ in the germline V gene (reference sequence). This CDR3 is 17 amino acids long. V lost 6 bases, J lost 2 bases, and 14 bases stayed unmatched. The chain's CDR3 is CASRYMDRSKDTDTQYF. In DNA, the CDR3 is TGTGCCAGCAGATACATGGACAGGTCCAAGGACACAGATACGCAGTATTTT.

This chain uses TRBV7-8 with TRBJ2-1, with D uncertain. Trimming stripped 3 bases from V and 5 bases from J, with 11 bases between. Germline values: CDR1 SGHVS, CDR2 FQNEAQ. CDR3 length: 14 amino acids. CDR3 DNA: TGTGCCAGCAGCTTCCGGGTCCTGGACAATGAGCAGTTCTTC. It translates to CASSFRVLDNEQFF.

The J gene is TRBJ2-3, the V gene TRBV6-5; D could derive from TRBD1 or TRBD2 (6 bases each). The V end was cut by 5 bases, the J end by 2 bases, with 11 bases between. Per germline, CDR1 MNHEY and CDR2 SVGAGI. The CDR3 has 14 residues. CDR3: CASSAGGLTDTQYF. The CDR3 DNA reads TGTGCCAGCAGTGCCGGGGGCCTCACAGATACGCAGTATTTT.

The chain uses TRBV2 and TRBJ2-5, with a weak D call TRBD1 (5 bases). The germline gives CDR1 SNHLY, CDR2 FYNNEI. The V gene lost 7 bases and the J gene lost 0 bases, with 9 bases spanning the gap. The CDR3 contains 13 residues. The CDR3, as DNA: TGTGCCAGCAAGCAGGGTTACCAAGAGACCCAGTACTTC. It translates to CASKQGYQETQYF. The variable domain in full, completed from reference TRBV2 and TRBJ2-5, reads EPEVTQTPSHQVTQMGQEVILRCVPISNHLYFYWYRQILGQKVEFLVSFYNNEISEKSEIFDDQFSVERPDGSNFTLKIRSTKLEDSAMYFCASKQGYQETQYFGPGTRLLVL.

This clonotype was found a few times. J is TRBJ2-7 and V is TRBV9, with 10 nucleotides matching TRBD2. The CDR3 is 15 amino acids. The trim removed 1 base at V and 3 bases at J, leaving 4 bases unmatched. Germline V gene lookup returns CDR1 SGDLS and CDR2 YYNGEE. The CDR3 region has the DNA TGTGCCAGCAGCGTACAAGCGGGAGGGCTCTACGAGCAGTACTTC. Translating it yields CASSVQAGGLYEQYF.

The rearrangement links TRBV5-1 to TRBJ2-2, with TRBD2 matching 15 bases. Per germline, CDR1 SGHRS and CDR2 YFSETQ. The CDR3 length is 20 residues. Trimming took 5 bases from V and 2 from J; bases not matched to a gene: 13. The CDR3, as DNA: TGCGCCAGCAGGTCCCCGGGACTAGCGGGAGGCCAGTTAAACACCGGGGAGCTGTTTTTT. This sequence encodes CASRSPGLAGGQLNTGELFF.

This clonotype was seen a few times. This chain links TRBV12-3 or TRBV12-4 with TRBJ2-5, with D possibly TRBD1 on 6 matching bases. The ends were cut back, 4 bases at V and 3 bases at J, with 15 bases in the middle. The CDR3 spans 15 residues. CDR3 region: CASSSTGTPKETQYF. The CDR3 DNA is TGTGCCAGCAGTTCGACCGGGACACCCAAAGAGACCCAGTACTTC.